These 10 T cell receptor beta chains share one sample of origin, sequenced in a study of spatial heterogeneity in lung cancer. Described time point: blood at routine non-recurrence follow-up after resection. Unsorted samples of tumor, nontumor lung or frozen PBMC had their whole RNA sequenced. TCRdb re-called the 5' RACE reads with MiXCR, one entry per CDR3 protein. The sample lists around 120,000 distinct CDR3 sequences, roughly an eighth seen once, with 16% in the top ten. Sequenced here: PBMCs, sampled at follow-up. All receptors derive from a male donor with early-stage non-small cell lung cancer.

This clonotype was seen only a few times. This chain links TRBV5-1 with TRBJ2-2; maybe TRBD1 (5 bases). CDR3 length: 16 amino acids. Trimming removed 4 bases at V and 4 bases at J, with 17 bases between. Germline values: CDR1 SGHRS, CDR2 YFSETQ. DNA for the CDR3: TGCGCCAGCAGCCCCGCAGCAGGGATGAGCACCGGGGAGCTGTTTTTT. Amino acids: CASSPAAGMSTGELFF. The full variable domain, completed using reference TRBV5-1 and TRBJ2-2, is KAGVTQTPRYLIKTRGQQVTLSCSPISGHRSVSWYQQTPGQGLQFLFEYFSETQRNKGNFPGRFSGRQFSNSRSEMNVSTLELGDSALYLCASSPAAGMSTGELFFGEGSRLTVL.

In this sample, this clonotype turned up many times. This chain links TRBV28 with TRBJ2-1; D is perhaps TRBD1 (6 bases). Trimming pared 6 bases from V and 14 bases from J, leaving 11 bases between. CDR3 length: 10 amino acids. CDR1 is MDHEN, CDR2 SYDVKM, per germline. Here the CDR3 reads CASSDRFKFF. The CDR3 region has the DNA TGTGCCAGCAGCGACAGGTTTAAGTTCTTC.

This clonotype was observed at least ten times. V and J are TRBV6-1 and TRBJ1-5; possibly TRBD1 for D (5 bases). V lost 8 bases to trimming and J lost 6 bases, with 17 bases between them. Germline values: CDR1 MNHNS, CDR2 SASEGT. The CDR3 is made up of 14 amino acids. This chain's CDR3 is CASGVPGTSQPQHF. The CDR3 nucleotides read TGTGCCAGCGGGGTTCCAGGGACGAGTCAGCCCCAGCATTTT.

The J gene is TRBJ1-2, the V gene TRBV2, with unresolved D. CDR1 is SNHLY, CDR2 FYNNEI, per germline. Trimming left V 7 bases short and J 0 bases short, with 9 bases between. This CDR3 is built from 13 residues. The CDR3 nucleotides are TGTGCCAGCACCGCGGAGCCTAACTATGGCTACACCTTC. Amino acid sequence: CASTAEPNYGYTF.

This clonotype showed up just a few times. CDR3: CASSPLGNTEAFF. The DNA for the CDR3 is TGTGCCAGCAGCCCGTTGGGTAACACTGAAGCTTTCTTT. The chain recombines TRBV28 with TRBJ1-1, with unresolved D. CDR3 length: 13 amino acids. Per the germline V gene, CDR1 is MDHEN and CDR2 is SYDVKM. V was clipped by 6 bases and J by 2 bases, with 10 bases between them.

This clonotype has at least ten counts. The chain links TRBV20-1 to TRBJ2-7, with no clear D. Per germline, CDR1 DFQATT and CDR2 SNEGSKA (reference sequence). The V and J ends lost 2 bases and 0 bases respectively, with 11 bases between them. The CDR3 contains 14 residues. The DNA for the CDR3 is TGCAGTGCTAGAAGCAGTATAAGCTCCTACGAGCAGTACTTC. This translates into CSARSSISSYEQYF.

This clonotype appeared many times. The chain is built from TRBV6-4 and TRBJ1-1, with 8 nucleotides matching TRBD1. V lost 3 bases to trimming and J lost 2 bases; unmatched junction nucleotides: 8. The CDR3 runs to 16 residues. Germline V gives CDR1 MRHNA, CDR2 SNTAGT. The CDR3: CASSDQGAWGNTEAFF. DNA for the CDR3: TGTGCCAGCAGTGATCAGGGGGCATGGGGCAACACTGAAGCTTTCTTT.

There are a few counts of this clonotype. The gene calls are TRBV7-9 and TRBJ2-7, with TRBD1 identical over 9 bases. Germline CDR1 reads SEHNR; CDR2 reads FQNEAQ (reference sequence). CDR3 length equals 16 residues. V lost 0 bases to trimming and J lost 1 base; unmatched junction nucleotides: 4. CDR3: CASSLAGQGPSYEQYF. The CDR3 nucleotides are TGTGCCAGCAGCTTAGCTGGACAGGGGCCATCCTACGAGCAGTACTTC.

The chain uses TRBV4-3 and TRBJ2-6; D is unresolved. Trimming removed 3 bases from V and 0 bases from J, with 18 bases in between. CDR1 and CDR2 (germline): LGHNA, YSLEER. The CDR3 runs 19 residues. CDR3 region: CASSQSLSGKPSGANVLTF. The CDR3, as DNA: TGCGCCAGCAGCCAGAGCCTCTCGGGCAAACCCTCTGGGGCCAACGTCCTGACTTTC.

The CDR3 DNA reads TGCGCCAGCAGCCGAACGAGGGGGGAGCTGTTTTTT. Its protein product is CASSRTRGELFF. The genes are TRBV5-1 and TRBJ2-2, with D hard to call. In germline, CDR1 is SGHRS, CDR2 YFSETQ. The CDR3 has 12 amino acids. The V end was cut by 4 bases, the J end by 8 bases, with 9 bases between.